The 22 T cell receptor beta chains reported below all come from one sample, sequenced in a study of blood T cell repertoires in COVID-19. Profiling relied on immunoSEQ multiplex PCR, and the TCRdb table lists in-frame clones only, not all of them. The table records 200,000 to 250,000 clones, approximately 88% of them present only once. Input material: PBMCs or T cells enriched from blood (not recorded which). The receptors originated from a woman aged 25 to 45 who had been exposed to COVID-19.

V gene TRBV7-8 combines with J gene TRBJ1-2; D might be TRBD1 (5 bases). Trimming took off 1 base at V and 6 bases at J, with 12 bases between the two ends. The CDR3 runs 14 residues. Germline V lookup: CDR1 SGHVS, CDR2 FQNEAQ. For the CDR3, the DNA is TGTGCCAGCAGCTTAGATCTCGACAGAAATGGCTACACCTTC. This translates into CASSLDLDRNGYTF. The variable domain in full, completed from reference TRBV7-8 and TRBJ1-2, reads GAGVSQSPRYKVAKRGQDVALRCDPISGHVSLFWYQQALGQGPEFLTYFQNEAQLDKSGLPSDRFFAERPEGSVSTLKIQRTQQEDSAVYLCASSLDLDRNGYTFGSGTRLTVV.

A single count supports this clone. The chain couples TRBV10-2 to TRBJ2-1; 8 bases fit TRBD2. In germline, CDR1 is WSHSY, CDR2 SAAADI. The CDR3 sequence is 17 residues long. J was trimmed by 1 base and V by 2 bases; bases with no gene match: 7. CDR3 DNA sequence: TGCGCCAGCAGTGAGAAGGTTAGCGGGATGTCCTACAATGAGCAGTTCTTC. Protein product: CASSEKVSGMSYNEQFF.

This sequence joins TRBV6-5 and TRBJ2-1; 11 positions match TRBD2. Trimming took 2 bases from V and 5 from J; bases not matched to a gene: 2. CDR1 is MNHEY and CDR2 is SVGAGI in the germline V gene. This CDR3 contains 15 residues. The DNA of the CDR3 is TGTGCCAGCAGTTACCCGGGACTAGCGGACAATGAGCAGTTCTTC. As protein: CASSYPGLADNEQFF.

In DNA form, the CDR3 reads TGCAGTGCTAGTGCGGGACTACATGGAGAGACCCAGTACTTC. Translation gives CSASAGLHGETQYF. This chain uses TRBV20-1 with TRBJ2-5; 7 bases match TRBD2. The germline gives CDR1 DFQATT, CDR2 SNEGSKA (reference sequence). J lost 4 bases, V lost 3 bases, and 8 bases had no gene match. CDR3 size: 14 residues.

V gene TRBV6-6 combines with J gene TRBJ1-2; no clear D. CDR3 length: 14 residues. CDR1 and CDR2 from the germline V gene are MNHNY and SVGAGI (reference sequence). The ends were cut back, 8 bases at V and 2 bases at J, with 15 bases in the middle. CDR3 amino acids: CASRTSLKNYGYTF. The CDR3 DNA reads TGTGCCAGCCGAACTAGCTTGAAAAACTATGGCTACACCTTC.

The chain uses TRBV24-1 and TRBJ2-7; a weak D match, TRBD1 (6 bases). Germline assignment: CDR1 KGHDR and CDR2 SFDVKD. Between the trimmed V and J ends, which lost 5 bases and 0 bases, there was a span of 19 bases. This CDR3 spans 17 amino acids. CDR3 sequence (DNA): TGTGCCACCAGTGGGTCACAGGGAAGTTGGGGCTCCTACGAGCAGTACTTC. It translates to CATSGSQGSWGSYEQYF.

The chain recombines TRBV7-9 with TRBJ1-5; 9 positions agree with TRBD1. Germline values: CDR1 SEHNR, CDR2 FQNEAQ (reference sequence). The V segment lost 3 bases and the J segment 5 bases; nucleotides outside the gene matches: 2. This CDR3 is 14 amino acids long. CDR3 sequence: CASSLDRGYQPQHF. The CDR3 DNA reads TGTGCCAGCAGCTTGGACAGGGGATATCAGCCCCAGCATTTT.

In this sample, this clone turned up once. The chain combines TRBV2 with TRBJ2-3; the match to TRBD2 covers 10 bases. Trimming took 0 bases from V and 2 from J; bases not matched to a gene: 2. This CDR3 region has 16 residues. Germline CDR1 is SNHLY and CDR2 is FYNNEI. The chain's CDR3 is CASSEASGRFTDTQYF. The DNA of the CDR3 is TGTGCCAGCAGTGAAGCTAGCGGGAGGTTCACAGATACGCAGTATTTT. Drawing the rest from reference TRBV2 and TRBJ2-3, the complete variable domain is EPEVTQTPSHQVTQMGQEVILRCVPISNHLYFYWYRQILGQKVEFLVSFYNNEISEKSEIFDDQFSVERPDGSNFTLKIRSTKLEDSAMYFCASSEASGRFTDTQYFGPGTRLTVL.

The V gene is TRBV4-1, the J gene TRBJ2-3; 7 nucleotides line up with TRBD1. In germline, CDR1 is MGHRA, CDR2 YSYEKL. Losses at the gene ends were 4 bases for V and 0 bases for J; bases not matched to a gene: 4. This CDR3 contains 15 residues. Here the CDR3 DNA reads TGCGCCAGCAGCCGGGACAGAACTAGCACAGATACGCAGTATTTT. Translated, it gives CASSRDRTSTDTQYF.

The CDR3 loop is CASSPSLSGGVGYTF. For the CDR3, the DNA is TGTGCCAGCAGCCCCAGCTTATCAGGGGGCGTAGGCTACACCTTC. J is TRBJ1-2 and V is TRBV7-2, with TRBD1 matching 8 bases. This CDR3 comprises 15 residues. V shed 5 bases and J 8 bases; nucleotides not matched to a gene: 13. Germline V gene data show CDR1 as SGHTA and CDR2 as FQGNSA.

The chain is built from TRBV6-5 and TRBJ1-2; D may be TRBD1 (5 bases). The V gene lost 6 bases and the J gene lost 7 bases, with 21 bases spanning the gap. This CDR3 has 15 amino acids. From germline, CDR1 is MNHEY and CDR2 SVGAGI. The CDR3 DNA is TGTGCCAGCAGCCGAATGGCGTCAGGGCCCAGTGGCTACACCTTC. Residues: CASSRMASGPSGYTF.

The chain is built from TRBV30 and TRBJ1-6; a weak D match, TRBD1 (5 bases). V was trimmed by 2 bases and J by 5 bases, leaving 13 bases between them. Germline V gives CDR1 GTSNPN, CDR2 SVGIG (reference sequence). The length of the CDR3 is 15 residues. The CDR3 is CAWSSGLGNNSPLHF. The CDR3 DNA is TGTGCCTGGAGTTCGGGACTGGGCAATAATTCACCCCTCCACTTT.

CDR3 sequence: CSVGGYNEQFF. The CDR3 coding sequence is TGCAGCGTTGGCGGGTACAATGAGCAGTTCTTC. This chain uses TRBV29-1 with TRBJ2-1, with D perhaps matching TRBD2 (5 bases). Trimming took off 4 bases at V and 4 bases at J, with 5 bases between the two ends. The CDR3 consists of 11 residues. Germline V gene sequence: CDR1 SQVTM, CDR2 ANQGSEA.

The CDR3 reads CATSRLAGLTDEQYF. CDR3 DNA: TGTGCCACCAGCAGACTAGCGGGCCTGACCGACGAGCAGTACTTC. J is TRBJ2-7 and V is TRBV15; the match to TRBD2 covers 8 bases. The CDR3 loop spans 15 amino acids. The V segment lost 2 bases and the J segment 5 bases; nucleotides outside the gene matches: 8. Per germline, CDR1 LNHNV and CDR2 YYDKDF (reference sequence).

The chain couples TRBV6-5 to TRBJ1-1; D possibly corresponds to TRBD1 (5 bases). There are 15 residues in the CDR3. Trimming shortened V by 3 bases and J by 0 bases, and 11 bases separated the two germline ends. Germline V CDR1 and CDR2: MNHEY, SVGAGI. CDR3 in DNA: TGTGCCAGCAGTTATCGAGGACAACTGAACACTGAAGCTTTCTTT. Residues: CASSYRGQLNTEAFF.

J is TRBJ1-1 and V is TRBV16; D perhaps matches TRBD1 (6 bases). Germline V gene sequence: CDR1 KGHSY, CDR2 FQNENV. V lost 2 bases to trimming and J lost 5 bases, with 18 bases between them. CDR3 length: 16 amino acids. CDR3 DNA sequence: TGTGCCAGCAGCCAAAGGCAAATAGGGGGGGGTACTGAAGCTTTCTTT. Protein: CASSQRQIGGGTEAFF.

This clone came up a few times. J is TRBJ1-4 and V is TRBV28; D call uncertain. V lost 3 bases to trimming and J lost 3 bases, with 2 bases between them. Germline V gene data show CDR1 as MDHEN and CDR2 as SYDVKM. The CDR3 extends over 12 amino acids. In DNA form, the CDR3 reads TGTGCCAGCAGTTTCGCTAATGAAAAACTGTTTTTT. Encoded protein: CASSFANEKLFF.

The chain employs TRBV24-1 and TRBJ2-5; 7 nucleotides agree with TRBD1. This CDR3 has 15 amino acids. Germline-derived CDR1 and CDR2 are KGHDR and SFDVKD. V dropped 4 bases and J dropped 2; count of bases not matched to a gene: 6. The CDR3 bases are TGTGCCACCAGTGAGGAACAGGGGCCGCAAGAGACCCAGTACTTC. Protein sequence: CATSEEQGPQETQYF.

The V call is TRBV7-6, the J call TRBJ2-3; 9 nucleotides align to TRBD2. The CDR3 sequence is 13 residues long. V lost 5 bases and J lost 7; bases outside the gene matches: 4. CDR1 and CDR2 (germline): SGHVS, FNYEAQ. Written as DNA, the CDR3 is TGTGCCAGCAGCGGACTAGCGCGGTATACGCAGTATTTT. Translated: CASSGLARYTQYF.

This chain links TRBV25-1 with TRBJ2-2, with 8 bases aligning to TRBD2. This CDR3 is built from 15 residues. The junction had 1 base not matched to a gene; V was cut back by 3 bases and J by 1 base. Germline V gene lookup returns CDR1 MGHDK and CDR2 SYGVNS. CDR3 nucleotide sequence: TGTGCCAGCAGTGATACTAGCGGGAACACCGGGGAGCTGTTTTTT. Its protein is CASSDTSGNTGELFF.

This clone was counted a single time. This chain links TRBV12-5 with TRBJ2-3; 11 bases are shared with TRBD1. The germline V gene encodes CDR1 LGHNT and CDR2 FRNRAP. Trimming removed 7 bases from V and 3 bases from J; junction bases left unmatched: 6. The CDR3 extends over 15 amino acids. CDR3 loop: CASAKDRGRTDTQYF. The CDR3 nucleotides read TGTGCTAGTGCCAAGGACAGGGGGCGGACAGATACGCAGTATTTT.

CDR3 nucleotides: TGTGCCACCAGCAGAGGCGCCGGACACAAGACAGGGTATGGCTACACCTTC. It yields the protein CATSRGAGHKTGYGYTF. The chain joins TRBV15 to TRBJ1-2; 7 bases are shared with TRBD1. V dropped 1 base and J dropped 5; count of bases not matched to a gene: 13. Germline V gives CDR1 LNHNV, CDR2 YYDKDF (reference sequence). This CDR3 contains 17 residues.